The rows below give T cell receptor beta chains drawn from one sample of a study of T cells in Graves' hyperthyroidism and ophthalmopathy. Each CDR3 protein gets one entry after TCRdb re-called the multiplex PCR reads with MiXCR. The data contain 350,000 or so distinct CDR3 sequences, around a sixth of them seen just once; the ten biggest clones take up about 53%. The sequenced material came from blood. Every receptor here comes from a woman between 50 and 59 years old with Graves' hyperthyroidism. Each CDR3 is given with its conserved first and last residue. Fields, in order: clone size, V gene, J gene, D gene, CDR3 DNA, CDR3 protein. D genes are given only for firm matches. Expanded clones get a size class; other rows say once, few or many, or leave the size out.

>many|TRBV11-2|TRBJ1-1|NA
TGTGCCAGCAGCTTAGACCGGTATAATGAAGCTTTCTTT
CASSLDRYNEAFF
>NA|TRBV19|TRBJ1-1|TRBD1
TGTGCCAGTAGTAGTGGCCTCAGGGGGCGGACTGAAGCTTTCTTT
CASSSGLRGRTEAFF
>few|TRBV4-1|TRBJ1-2|NA
TGCGCCAGCAGCCAGGGACGGGACAAGTCTGGTGGCTACACCTTC
CASSQGRDKSGGYTF
>many|TRBV2|TRBJ2-7|NA
TGTGCCAGCAGTGAAGTGGGGGGGCGCTACGAGCAGTACTTC
CASSEVGGRYEQYF
>many|TRBV12-3/TRBV12-4|TRBJ2-7|TRBD2
TGTGCCAGCAGTTTTCTAGCGGGAGACGAGCAGTACTTC
CASSFLAGDEQYF
>NA|TRBV12-3/TRBV12-4|TRBJ2-6|TRBD2
TGTGCCAGCGGGTTAGCGGGAGGCAACTCTGGGGCCAACGTCCTGACTTTC
CASGLAGGNSGANVLTF
>NA|TRBV20-1|TRBJ2-1|NA
TGCAGTGCTAGAGCTGTGAGTAAGGGTGAGCAGTTCTTC
CSARAVSKGEQFF
>many|TRBV7-2|TRBJ2-1|TRBD2
TGTGCCAGCAGCCGCCGACTAGCGGGTTCCTATGAGCAGTTCTTC
CASSRRLAGSYEQFF
>many|TRBV20-1|TRBJ2-5|NA
TGCAGTGCTAGAGATGGGCAGGGGCCACAAGAGACCCAGTACTTC
CSARDGQGPQETQYF
>NA|TRBV5-8|TRBJ1-2|NA
TGTGCCAGCAGCCCCTCGGGACGGGGATATGGCTACACCTTC
CASSPSGRGYGYTF
>NA|TRBV12-3/TRBV12-4|TRBJ1-1|NA
TGTGCCAGCAGGGTACGGGAGGGCACTGAAGCTTTCTTT
CASRVREGTEAFF
>few|TRBV18|TRBJ2-3|NA
TGTGCCAGCTCACGGGAGCGGGTGAGCACAGATACGCAGTATTTT
CASSRERVSTDTQYF
>many|TRBV2|TRBJ2-3|NA
TGTGCCAGCAGTGATGGCCGGGCCCGGACAGATACGCAGTATTTT
CASSDGRARTDTQYF
>NA|TRBV20-1|TRBJ1-2|TRBD1
TGCAGTGCTAGAGATTTAACAGGGGGTGGCTATGGCTACACCTTC
CSARDLTGGGYGYTF
>few|TRBV6-1|TRBJ2-7|NA
TGTGCCAGCAGTGAATTGCTGAGCTCCTACGAGCAGTACTTC
CASSELLSSYEQYF
>few|TRBV6-1|TRBJ1-4|NA
TGTGCCAGCAGTCCAGGACAGAAAATGAATGAAAAACTGTTTTTT
CASSPGQKMNEKLFF
>few|TRBV20-1|TRBJ1-4|NA
TGCAGTGCTAGTAGGGACAACTCTGAAAAACTGTTTTTT
CSASRDNSEKLFF
>few|TRBV5-6|TRBJ2-2|NA
TGTGCCAGCAGCCGAGACACCGGGGAGCTGTTTTTT
CASSRDTGELFF
>few|TRBV7-6|TRBJ1-1|NA
TGTGCCAGCAGACCCCTCGGGGCCACTGAAGCTTTCTTT
CASRPLGATEAFF
>many|TRBV28|TRBJ1-2|TRBD1
TGTGCCAGCGGGAGGACAGGATATGGCTACACCTTC
CASGRTGYGYTF
>few|TRBV7-9|TRBJ2-1|NA
TGTGCCAGCAGCTTAGCGGGGGGTCCTTTCCAGCAGTTCTTC
CASSLAGGPFQQFF
>few|TRBV5-1|TRBJ1-1|NA
TGCGCCAGCAGCTTGGGGGGTCCAGCCACTGAAGCTTTCTTT
CASSLGGPATEAFF
>few|TRBV9|TRBJ2-1|TRBD2
TGTGCCAGCAGCGTAGATGGGACGACTAGCATCGATGAGCAGTTCTTC
CASSVDGTTSIDEQFF
>many|TRBV2|TRBJ1-1|TRBD1
TGTGCCAGCAGTGGGGACAGGGATACGATGAACACTGAAGCTTTCTTT
CASSGDRDTMNTEAFF
>NA|TRBV5-6|TRBJ2-1|NA
TGTGCCAGCAGCCTCGGGGGGCGGTACAATGAGCAGTTCTTC
CASSLGGRYNEQFF
>few|TRBV14|TRBJ1-2|TRBD1
TGTGCCAGCAGCCAGGATACAGGGGAGCGTGGCTACACCTTC
CASSQDTGERGYTF
>NA|TRBV6-5|TRBJ1-1|TRBD1
TGTGCCAGCAGTTACGCAAATCCGACAGGGAGGACTGAAGCTTTCTTT
CASSYANPTGRTEAFF
>few|TRBV15|TRBJ2-5|NA
TGTGCCACCAGCAGACCCGGCCGGGAGACCCAGTACTTC
CATSRPGRETQYF
>NA|TRBV5-1|TRBJ2-1|NA
TGCGCCAGCAGCTTGGGGGGCTACTCCTCCTACAATGAGCAGTTCTTC
CASSLGGYSSYNEQFF
>few|TRBV6-1|TRBJ2-2|NA
TGTGCCAGCAGTGCAAACCAGGGAGGGGAGCTGTTTTTT
CASSANQGGELFF
>NA|TRBV30|TRBJ2-7|TRBD2
TGTGCCTCGGCCCGTGGCGGGAGTCCTTACGAGCAGTACTTC
CASARGGSPYEQYF
>few|TRBV5-1|TRBJ2-1|NA
TGCGCCAGCACTTCACACAATGAGCAGTTCTTC
CASTSHNEQFF
>NA|TRBV5-1|TRBJ1-1|NA
TGCGCCAGCAGCTTGAACACCCTTAACACTGAAGCTTTCTTT
CASSLNTLNTEAFF
>few|TRBV20-1|TRBJ1-4|NA
TGCAGTGCTAGGGGGAAGGGGGGCGAAAAACTGTTTTTT
CSARGKGGEKLFF
>few|TRBV6-5|TRBJ1-2|NA
TGTGCCAGCAGTTACGTGGGACGGTACTACACCTTC
CASSYVGRYYTF
>many|TRBV6-1|TRBJ2-3|NA
TGTGCCAGCAGTTATGAGGGACAAGTAGGTCGAGATACGCAGTATTTT
CASSYEGQVGRDTQYF
>many|TRBV12-3/TRBV12-4|TRBJ2-5|NA
TGTGTCAGCAGTTTACCCTCCGGCGGGCAAGAGACCCAGTACTTC
CVSSLPSGGQETQYF
>few|TRBV28|TRBJ2-4|TRBD1
TGTGCCAGCTTTCCGACAGGGGGCGAAAGAAACATTCAGTACTTC
CASFPTGGERNIQYF
>many|TRBV18|TRBJ2-3|TRBD2
TGTGCCAGCTCACCGCTACCACTAGCGGGTACAGGGAATACGCAGTATTTT
CASSPLPLAGTGNTQYF
>NA|TRBV7-2|TRBJ2-7|NA
TGTGCCAGCAGCTTCTATCAGGGAGGCGAGCAGTACTTC
CASSFYQGGEQYF
>few|TRBV28|TRBJ1-6|NA
TGTGCCAGCACTCCGGGACTGAATAATTCACCCCTCCACTTT
CASTPGLNNSPLHF
>many|TRBV6-1|TRBJ1-5|NA
TGTGCCAGCAGCCTACGGGCCAACCAAGCAAGCAATCAGCCCCAGCATTTT
CASSLRANQASNQPQHF
>many|TRBV6-1|TRBJ2-3|TRBD1
TGTGCCAGCAGTCAAAGGGGGCGCGGAACAGATACGCAGTATTTT
CASSQRGRGTDTQYF
>few|TRBV6-1|TRBJ2-2|TRBD2
TGTGCCAGCAGACGGGACTACCTGAACACCGGGGAGCTGTTTTTT
CASRRDYLNTGELFF
>many|TRBV6-2/TRBV6-3|TRBJ2-7|TRBD1
TGTGCCAGCACCGGGACAGGCGCCTACGAGCAGTACTTC
CASTGTGAYEQYF
>few|TRBV7-3|TRBJ2-4|TRBD1
TGTGCCAGCAGCCCTACAGGGGGCCGGAACATTCAGTACTTC
CASSPTGGRNIQYF
>many|TRBV27|TRBJ2-5|NA
TGTGCCAGCAGTTTACGGGGGGCCCAAGAGACCCAGTACTTC
CASSLRGAQETQYF
>NA|TRBV6-1|TRBJ1-4|TRBD1
TGTGCCAGCAGCTCCCCGCCGCAGGGGGCTTGGGAAAAACTGTTTTTT
CASSSPPQGAWEKLFF